These T cell receptor beta chains were read from a single sample in a study of blood T cell repertoires in COVID-19. Profiling relied on immunoSEQ multiplex PCR, and the TCRdb table lists in-frame clones only, not all of them. This sample has approximately 250,000 clones, with 85% to 90% found just once. The sequenced sample was PBMCs or T cells enriched from blood (not recorded which). The receptor set was obtained from a woman in her 30s who had recovered from COVID-19. Each CDR3 is given with its conserved first and last residue. The D gene is left open where the match is weak. Some rows mark clone size as missing; the rest say once, few, many or name a class of expanded clone.

V: TRBV5-4
J: TRBJ1-1
D: TRBD1
size: NA
DNA: TGTGCCAGCAGCTCGGGGACCGGGACAGCGAACACTGAAGCTTTCTTT
CDR3: CASSSGTGTANTEAFF

V: TRBV4-1
J: TRBJ1-2
D: NA
size: NA
DNA: TGCGCCAGCAGCCAAGACCGAACGGGGGAATACTATGGCTACACCTTC
CDR3: CASSQDRTGEYYGYTF

V: TRBV7-2
J: TRBJ1-5
D: NA
size: NA
DNA: TGTGCCAGCAGCTTAAAGGTGCAGGGGATGAATAGCAATCAGCCCCAGCATTTT
CDR3: CASSLKVQGMNSNQPQHF

V: TRBV11-3
J: TRBJ2-1
D: TRBD2
size: NA
DNA: TGTGCCAGCAGCTTAGATTGGTCTAGCGGGAGGGGGTACAATGAGCAGTTCTTC
CDR3: CASSLDWSSGRGYNEQFF

V: TRBV15
J: TRBJ2-1
D: NA
size: NA
DNA: TGTGCCACCAGCCGTGACACTATAACCGGGGGTGAGCAGTTCTTC
CDR3: CATSRDTITGGEQFF

V: TRBV9
J: TRBJ2-7
D: NA
size: NA
DNA: TGTGCCAGCAGCGTCGGCCGGGATTTAGCGATCCACGAGCAGTACTTC
CDR3: CASSVGRDLAIHEQYF

V: TRBV6-2/TRBV6-3
J: TRBJ2-5
D: TRBD2
size: once
DNA: TGTGCCAGCAGTTACGGGAGGGAACAGACCCAGTACTTC
CDR3: CASSYGREQTQYF

V: TRBV6-5
J: TRBJ2-2
D: NA
size: NA
DNA: TGTGCCAGCAGTTACTCGACTAGGCACACCGGGGAGCTGTTTTTT
CDR3: CASSYSTRHTGELFF

V: TRBV19
J: TRBJ2-7
D: TRBD2
size: NA
DNA: TGTGCCAGTAGTATATACGGGGGACTAGCGGGAGAGGGCTACGAGCAGTACTTC
CDR3: CASSIYGGLAGEGYEQYF

V: TRBV4-3
J: TRBJ2-1
D: NA
size: few
DNA: TGCGCCAGCAGCCAAGATCAGGGCCAGTACAATGAGCAGTTCTTC
CDR3: CASSQDQGQYNEQFF

V: TRBV7-9
J: TRBJ2-1
D: TRBD2
size: NA
DNA: TGTGCCAGCAGCGACTGGACTAGTTTACACAATGAGCAGTTCTTC
CDR3: CASSDWTSLHNEQFF

V: TRBV14
J: TRBJ1-4
D: NA
size: NA
DNA: TGTGCCAGCAGTCCCACAGGGTCAAGGGGTGAAAAACTGTTTTTT
CDR3: CASSPTGSRGEKLFF